These 10 T cell receptor beta chains were all obtained from the same sample, sequenced in a study of blood T cell repertoires in COVID-19. The assay was immunoSEQ multiplex PCR, and TCRdb's table has in-frame clones only and misses some. This sample has fewer than 120,000 clones, with 82% found just once. Sequenced: peripheral blood. The receptors here all came from a woman in her fifties or sixties with acute or convalescent COVID-19.

The chain recombines TRBV7-3 with TRBJ2-3; 7 bases are shared with TRBD1. Germline assignment: CDR1 SGHTA and CDR2 FQGTGA. Trimming cost V 5 bases and J 2 bases; bases outside gene matches: 4. CDR3 size: 14 residues. The CDR3 reads CASSEDRYTDTQYF. DNA of the CDR3: TGTGCCAGCAGCGAGGACAGGTACACAGATACGCAGTATTTT. Together with reference TRBV7-3 and TRBJ2-3, the CDR3 gives the full variable domain: GAGVSQTPSNKVTEKGKYVELRCDPISGHTALYWYRQSLGQGPEFLIYFQGTGAADDSGLPNDRFFAVRPEGSVSTLKIQRTERGDSAVYLCASSEDRYTDTQYFGPGTRLTVL.

The V gene is TRBV5-4, the J gene TRBJ2-1; 10 bases match TRBD2. This CDR3 region has 15 residues. With 4 bases clipped from V and 3 bases from J, the junction kept 4 bases outside the gene matches. Germline V gene data show CDR1 as SGHNT and CDR2 as YYREEE (reference sequence). The CDR3 sequence is CASSRGTSDYNEQFF. The CDR3 region has the DNA TGTGCCAGCAGCCGCGGGACTAGCGACTACAATGAGCAGTTCTTC.

The V and J genes are TRBV18 and TRBJ1-2; 7 bases agree with TRBD1. There are 12 residues in the CDR3. V lost 10 bases to trimming and J lost 3 bases; unmatched junction nucleotides: 5. Germline V lookup: CDR1 KGHSH, CDR2 LQKENI. CDR3 nucleotide sequence: TGTGCCACCAACAGGGGAGACTATGGCTACACCTTC. Amino acids: CATNRGDYGYTF.

This sequence joins TRBV7-6 and TRBJ2-1, with D possibly matching TRBD2 (7 bases). Germline V gene data show CDR1 as SGHVS and CDR2 as FNYEAQ. V dropped 5 bases and J dropped 2 bases, with 13 bases sitting between them. The CDR3 has 15 amino acids. CDR3 sequence (DNA): TGTGCCAGCAGCCCGTTAGGGGGGGCCTACAATGAGCAGTTCTTC. This gives the protein CASSPLGGAYNEQFF.

The rearrangement links TRBV24-1 to TRBJ2-1, with 7 bases fitting TRBD2. Trimming removed 3 bases from V and 8 bases from J; junction bases left unmatched: 9. The CDR3 totals 15 residues. Germline V gene lookup returns CDR1 KGHDR and CDR2 SFDVKD. This CDR3 reads CATSDGGVSGHEQFF. The CDR3 nucleotides read TGTGCCACCAGTGATGGTGGGGTTAGCGGGCATGAGCAGTTCTTC.

The rearrangement uses TRBV24-1 and TRBJ1-1, with D perhaps TRBD1 (6 bases). The CDR3 covers 14 residues. Trimming stripped 5 bases from V and 2 bases from J, with 11 bases between. Germline lookup yields CDR1 KGHDR and CDR2 SFDVKD. CDR3 coding DNA: TGTGCCACCAGTGGCTCCGGGACAAACACTGAAGCTTTCTTT. Its protein is CATSGSGTNTEAFF.

The chain joins TRBV19 to TRBJ1-2, with a possible D match to TRBD1 (5 bases). Trimming removed 6 bases from V and 8 bases from J, with 16 bases in between. CDR1 and CDR2 from the germline V gene are LNHDA and SQIVND (reference sequence). The CDR3 has 13 amino acids. The CDR3, as DNA: TGTGCCAGTAGCCGGGGGACCACAACAGGCTACACCTTC. Encoded protein: CASSRGTTTGYTF.

The chain links TRBV19 to TRBJ2-3, with D uncertain. The CDR3 has 16 residues. The germline V gene has CDR1 LNHDA and CDR2 SQIVND (reference sequence). V gave up 6 bases and J gave up 2 bases, with 18 bases separating them. CDR3 loop: CASRDRLRKDTDTQYF. For the CDR3, the DNA is TGTGCCAGTAGAGACCGTCTGAGGAAAGACACAGATACGCAGTATTTT.

V gene TRBV10-1 combines with J gene TRBJ2-5; 14 nucleotides match TRBD2. Germline assignment: CDR1 WNHNN and CDR2 SYGVQD (reference sequence). The CDR3 loop spans 14 amino acids. V was pared by 11 bases and J by 8 bases, with 10 bases of the junction left unmatched. The CDR3 DNA reads TGCGCCGGACTAGCGGGGGGCCTTCCAACAACCCAGTACTTC. Translated, it gives CAGLAGGLPTTQYF.

V usage is TRBV12-3 or TRBV12-4 and J usage is TRBJ2-7; 7 bases agree with TRBD1. This CDR3 comprises 13 residues. With 8 bases clipped from V and 4 bases from J, the junction kept 8 bases outside the gene matches. In DNA, the CDR3 is TGTGCCAGCCGGGACAGCAAAAATTACGAGCAGTACTTC. This translates into CASRDSKNYEQYF.